A selection of T cell receptor beta chains follows, all from one sample in a study of blood T cell repertoires in COVID-19. Assay used: immunoSEQ multiplex PCR; TCRdb lists only in-frame clones, some missing. The sample holds tens of thousands of clones; approximately 88% are singletons and the top ten take roughly 3.2%. The sequenced sample was peripheral blood. The receptors were sampled from a man aged 45-65 years with active COVID-19. The CDR3 runs from the conserved cysteine through the conserved F or W. D genes are given only for firm matches. Part of the rows lack a size; the others show once, few, many or a class for expanded clones.

>NA|NA|TRBV7-2|TRBJ2-7
TGTGCCAGCAGTCCCGTTGTAGGGGGCTACGAGCAGTACTTC
CASSPVVGGYEQYF
>NA|NA|TRBV3-1/TRBV3-2|TRBJ1-4
TGTGCCAGCAGCCAAGGGTTGAGTACTAATGAAAAACTGTTTTTT
CASSQGLSTNEKLFF
>NA|NA|TRBV27|TRBJ1-4
TGTGCCAGCAGTTTTCGTGGCAGGGTCCTGGAAAAACTGTTTTTT
CASSFRGRVLEKLFF
>NA|NA|TRBV11-2|TRBJ2-1
TGTGCCACCCGACTGTGGGGCCGAACTAACAATGAGCAGTTCTTC
CATRLWGRTNNEQFF
>TRBD1|NA|TRBV5-5|TRBJ1-6
TGTGCCAGCAGCTCTTGGACAGGGGTAGGCTCACCCCTCCACTTT
CASSSWTGVGSPLHF
>NA|NA|TRBV3-1/TRBV3-2|TRBJ2-7
TGTGCCAGCAGCCAAGGTCACGCCAGCGAGCAGTACTTC
CASSQGHASEQYF
>TRBD1|NA|TRBV19|TRBJ2-1
TGTGCCAGTAGACACCCGGGACAGGGCGGTAATGAGCAGTTCTTC
CASRHPGQGGNEQFF
>TRBD2|NA|TRBV4-1|TRBJ2-7
TGCGCCAGCAGCCAAGTCGGTAGCGGGGGCGTCTACGAGCAGTACTTC
CASSQVGSGGVYEQYF
>NA|NA|TRBV7-2|TRBJ1-6
TGTGCCAGCAGCATGGGCGGGTCACCCCTCCACTTT
CASSMGGSPLHF
>TRBD2|NA|TRBV14|TRBJ2-1
TGTGCCAGCAGCCAAGAACGTGGCGAACTAGCGGGGAACAGCCCCAATGAGCAGTTCTTC
CASSQERGELAGNSPNEQFF
>TRBD1|NA|TRBV10-3|TRBJ1-4
TGTGCCATCAGTGAGGGACAGGGGAATGAAAAACTGTTTTTT
CAISEGQGNEKLFF
>TRBD2|NA|TRBV2|TRBJ2-3
TGTGCCAGCGGGGGTGAGCGGGGGTTCACAGATACGCAGTATTTT
CASGGERGFTDTQYF
>NA|NA|TRBV19|TRBJ1-6
TGTGCCACGACTAGGACGGAGAATTCACCCCTCCACTTT
CATTRTENSPLHF
>TRBD1|NA|TRBV2|TRBJ2-6
TGTGCCACCTCCGGGACAGCTTTCTCTGGGGCCAACGTCCTGACTTTC
CATSGTAFSGANVLTF
>NA|NA|TRBV19|TRBJ1-2
TGTGCCAGTAACCCGGGGGGGGCCAGGGAGAACTATGGCTACACCTTC
CASNPGGARENYGYTF
>TRBD1|NA|TRBV5-1|TRBJ1-3
TGCGCCAGCAGCCAGGGACAGGGTCACAACACCATATATTTT
CASSQGQGHNTIYF
>TRBD2|NA|TRBV7-2|TRBJ2-5
TGTGCCAGCACTACCGGGGGGGCGAAAGAGACCCAGTACTTC
CASTTGGAKETQYF
>NA|NA|TRBV19|TRBJ2-5
TGTGCCACCTCAAGAAGGGGCCCTCAAGAGACCCAGTACTTC
CATSRRGPQETQYF
>NA|NA|TRBV5-6|TRBJ1-2
TGTGCCAGCAGCTTGGATCGGGGGGCAGGGTATGGCTACACCTTC
CASSLDRGAGYGYTF
>NA|NA|TRBV11-3|TRBJ2-2
TGTGCCAGCGGTCCAAGGGGCACCGGGGAGCTGTTTTTT
CASGPRGTGELFF
>TRBD2|NA|TRBV24-1|TRBJ2-2
TGTGCCACCAGTGATTCAGCGGGGGGGCACACCGGGGAGCTGTTTTTT
CATSDSAGGHTGELFF
>NA|NA|TRBV14|TRBJ2-3
TGTGCCAGCAGCCTACGAGGGGGGGAGGATACGCAGTATTTT
CASSLRGGEDTQYF
>NA|NA|TRBV7-4|TRBJ2-7
TGTGCCAGCAGCCTAGGGGCAGCGGGACATATCCGATCGTCCGAGCAGTACTTC
CASSLGAAGHIRSSEQYF
>TRBD1|NA|TRBV23-1|TRBJ2-1
TGCGCCAGCATAAACAGGGGGCATGAGCAGTTCTTC
CASINRGHEQFF
>TRBD2|NA|TRBV7-9|TRBJ2-7
TGTGCCAGCAGCTTGGGACTAGCGGGCCTTGGGGAGCAGTACTTC
CASSLGLAGLGEQYF
>TRBD1|NA|TRBV7-9|TRBJ1-2
TGTGCCAGCAGCGGAAGCGGACAGGGGGCGAGCTATGGCTACACCTTC
CASSGSGQGASYGYTF
>NA|NA|TRBV7-2|TRBJ1-3
TGTGCCAGCAGCCTAGTGGGGGGGGCTACCGGAAACACCATATATTTT
CASSLVGGATGNTIYF
>NA|NA|TRBV20-1|TRBJ2-4
TGCAGTGCTAGTGAGACAGGAAGGAACATTCAGTACTTC
CSASETGRNIQYF
>NA|NA|TRBV20-1|TRBJ2-2
TGCAGTGCTAGTCTCCTGAACACCGGGGAGCTGTTTTTT
CSASLLNTGELFF
>NA|NA|TRBV2|TRBJ1-1
TGTGCCAGCAGTGTGATCGCGGGATTGAACACTGAAGCTTTCTTT
CASSVIAGLNTEAFF
>NA|NA|TRBV2|TRBJ1-4
TGTGCCAGCAGTTTCAGGTCAATTAATGAAAAACTGTTTTTT
CASSFRSINEKLFF
>NA|NA|TRBV3-1/TRBV3-2|TRBJ1-3
TGTGCCAGCAGCCAAGGTGCCATCAGAGGCTCTGGAAACACCATATATTTT
CASSQGAIRGSGNTIYF
>NA|NA|TRBV21-1|TRBJ2-7
TGTGCCAGCAGCAAGCCCCCCATTCCTACCCTCTACGAGCAGTACTTC
CASSKPPIPTLYEQYF
>NA|once|TRBV10-3|TRBJ1-5
TGTGCCATCAGTGAGACCAGGGTTGGCAATCAGCCCCAGCATTTT
CAISETRVGNQPQHF
>NA|NA|TRBV20-1|TRBJ2-1
TGCAGTGCTAGTCATGGAGTCAATGAGCAGTTCTTC
CSASHGVNEQFF
>NA|NA|TRBV19|TRBJ2-1
TGTGCCAGTAGTATAGCCAATGGGGGGGCCCAGCAGTTCTTC
CASSIANGGAQQFF
>NA|NA|TRBV15|TRBJ1-4
TGTGCCACCAGCAGAGATCCCCGTGGAGGGGAAAAACTGTTTTTT
CATSRDPRGGEKLFF
>NA|NA|TRBV5-1|TRBJ2-1
TGCGCCAGCAGCTTGGAGGGAGGCCCCTACAATGAGCAGTTCTTC
CASSLEGGPYNEQFF
>TRBD2|NA|TRBV5-4|TRBJ2-2
TGTGCCAGCAGCCGCGAGGCGGGGGGGTTCGGGGAGCTGTTTTTT
CASSREAGGFGELFF
>TRBD1|NA|TRBV25-1|TRBJ1-1
TGTGCCAGCAGCCAGGACAGGGGGCATGTTGAAGCTTTCTTT
CASSQDRGHVEAFF
>NA|NA|TRBV10-3|TRBJ1-1
TGTGCCATCAGTGAAGGGAGTGAAGCTTTCTTT
CAISEGSEAFF
>TRBD1|NA|TRBV2|TRBJ2-5
TGTGCCAGCAGTGGGACAGGGCAGCAGACCCAGTACTTC
CASSGTGQQTQYF
>NA|few|TRBV30|TRBJ1-5
TGTGCCTGGAGTGTGGGGAGTAGCAATCAGCCCCAGCATTTT
CAWSVGSSNQPQHF
>TRBD2|NA|TRBV15|TRBJ2-7
TGTGCCACCAGCAGCAACAGCGGGAACGAGCAGTACTTC
CATSSNSGNEQYF
>NA|NA|TRBV4-2|TRBJ2-7
TGTGCCAGCAGCCAAGAGGGGGGTGGTCTCACTTCCTACGAGCAGTACTTC
CASSQEGGGLTSYEQYF
>NA|NA|TRBV4-3|TRBJ2-2
TGCGCCAGCAGCCAACGGGCAGGGGACAGGGAGCTGTTTTTT
CASSQRAGDRELFF
>TRBD2|NA|TRBV19|TRBJ2-1
TGTGCCAGTAGTAGGGGACTAGCGGGGGGGCTGTACAATGAGCAGTTCTTC
CASSRGLAGGLYNEQFF
>TRBD2|once|TRBV9|TRBJ2-5
TGTGCCAGCAGCGTAGGGGTAGCGGGTTACCAAGAGACCCAGTACTTC
CASSVGVAGYQETQYF
>NA|NA|TRBV3-1/TRBV3-2|TRBJ2-5
TGTGCCAGCAGCCAACTAGCTCTGGAGACCCAGTACTTC
CASSQLALETQYF
>TRBD1|NA|TRBV27|TRBJ1-1
TGTGCCAGCAGTCCGACAGGGGGCTACACTGAAGCTTTCTTT
CASSPTGGYTEAFF
>NA|NA|TRBV7-3|TRBJ1-2
TGTGCCAGCAGCCCGACCGGGGGGGGCTATGGCTACACCTTC
CASSPTGGGYGYTF
>NA|NA|TRBV19|TRBJ2-3
TGTGCCAGTAGATCGGCGGGACGTATGGCCACAGATACGCAGTATTTT
CASRSAGRMATDTQYF
>NA|once|TRBV7-2|TRBJ1-4
TGTGCCAGCAGCTTTAGACCTGAGGGTGAAAAACTGTTTTTT
CASSFRPEGEKLFF
>NA|NA|TRBV27|TRBJ2-3
TGTGCCAGCAGTTTGGGTAGCCGGCTTACAGATACGCAGTATTTT
CASSLGSRLTDTQYF
>TRBD1|NA|TRBV29-1|TRBJ2-3
TGCAGCGTTGCCGGGACAGTCACAGATACGCAGTATTTT
CSVAGTVTDTQYF
>NA|NA|TRBV12-3/TRBV12-4|TRBJ1-1
TGTGCCAGCACCTTGGGGGGGTATACTGAAGCTTTCTTT
CASTLGGYTEAFF
>NA|few|TRBV12-5|TRBJ1-6
TGTGCTAGTGCTCTTGGGCTAAATTCACCCCTCCACTTT
CASALGLNSPLHF
>NA|NA|TRBV4-2|TRBJ1-1
TGTGCCAGCAGCCAAGAATATCAACTGTCCGTCACTGAAGCTTTCTTT
CASSQEYQLSVTEAFF
>NA|few|TRBV11-2|TRBJ2-2
TGTGCCAGCAGCTTAGACCTTAGGAACACCGGGGAGCTGTTTTTT
CASSLDLRNTGELFF
>NA|NA|TRBV6-4|TRBJ1-5
TGTGCCAGCCCGGGCGGGGGTAAAGTATCCTATCAGCCCCAGCATTTT
CASPGGGKVSYQPQHF